This is a list of T cell receptor beta chains from one sample in a study of shared clonotypes between healthy human individuals. The protocol was immunoSEQ multiplex PCR, while the TCRdb copy is restricted to in-frame clones and leaves out a portion. The data show 950,000 to 1,300,000 clones, roughly 75% seen once. Sequencing used memory CD4+ T cells sorted from blood. These TCRs come from a man between 18 and 35 years old in good health. The CDR3 runs from the conserved cysteine through the conserved F or W. Each record gives: clone size, V gene, J gene, CDR3 length, D gene, CDR3 DNA, CDR3 protein. The D gene is left open where the match is weak. A row's size may be missing; if present it is once, few, many or a size class.

clone size: .; V gene: TRBV7-8; J gene: TRBJ2-7; CDR3 length: 15; D gene: TRBD2; CDR3 DNA: TGTGCCAGCAGCTTAGGGCTAGCGGGAGTATACGAGCAGTACTTC; CDR3 protein: CASSLGLAGVYEQYF
clone size: .; V gene: TRBV19; J gene: TRBJ2-3; CDR3 length: 17; D gene: .; CDR3 DNA: TGTGCCAGTAGTATAGGAACCGGACGGGGGAGCACAGATACGCAGTATTTT; CDR3 protein: CASSIGTGRGSTDTQYF
clone size: .; V gene: TRBV30; J gene: TRBJ2-5; CDR3 length: 13; D gene: .; CDR3 DNA: TGTGCCTGGAGTGTACAGGGCTACGAGACCCAGTACTTC; CDR3 protein: CAWSVQGYETQYF
clone size: .; V gene: TRBV5-4; J gene: TRBJ2-1; CDR3 length: 15; D gene: .; CDR3 DNA: TGTGCCAGCAGCTGGGGACGCTCCTCCTACAATGAGCAGTTCTTC; CDR3 protein: CASSWGRSSYNEQFF
clone size: few; V gene: TRBV10-2; J gene: TRBJ1-6; CDR3 length: 13; D gene: .; CDR3 DNA: TGCGCCAGCAGTGGGGGTGGGAATTCACCCCTCCACTTT; CDR3 protein: CASSGGGNSPLHF
clone size: .; V gene: TRBV4-1; J gene: TRBJ1-2; CDR3 length: 13; D gene: .; CDR3 DNA: TGCGCCAGCAGCCAATTTATTACGGAGGGCTACACCTTC; CDR3 protein: CASSQFITEGYTF
clone size: once; V gene: TRBV7-2; J gene: TRBJ1-4; CDR3 length: 13; D gene: TRBD1; CDR3 DNA: TGTGCCAGCAGCTTAAGACAGGGGGAAAAACTGTTTTTT; CDR3 protein: CASSLRQGEKLFF
clone size: .; V gene: TRBV5-1; J gene: TRBJ2-7; CDR3 length: 14; D gene: .; CDR3 DNA: TGCGCCAGCAGCTTGGGTTCGAGCTCCTACGAGCAGTACTTC; CDR3 protein: CASSLGSSSYEQYF
clone size: .; V gene: TRBV6-5; J gene: TRBJ2-6; CDR3 length: 15; D gene: .; CDR3 DNA: TGTGCCAGCCGGCCTCAGGGTGCCGGGGCCAACGTCCTGACTTTC; CDR3 protein: CASRPQGAGANVLTF
clone size: .; V gene: TRBV2; J gene: TRBJ2-2; CDR3 length: 15; D gene: TRBD2; CDR3 DNA: TGTGCCAGCAGACTCAGCGGGAGTCGTACCGGGGAGCTGTTTTTT; CDR3 protein: CASRLSGSRTGELFF
clone size: .; V gene: TRBV10-2; J gene: TRBJ1-5; CDR3 length: 15; D gene: .; CDR3 DNA: TGCGCCAGCAGTGAGTCGACCCGGGGAAGCCAGCCCCAGCATTTT; CDR3 protein: CASSESTRGSQPQHF
clone size: .; V gene: TRBV7-2; J gene: TRBJ2-3; CDR3 length: 13; D gene: .; CDR3 DNA: TGTGCCAGCAGCTTAGAACGTTCTAGCCCGCAGTATTTT; CDR3 protein: CASSLERSSPQYF
clone size: .; V gene: TRBV7-3; J gene: TRBJ2-2; CDR3 length: 15; D gene: .; CDR3 DNA: TGTGCCAGCAGCTTAGGGCGTGTGGGAACCGGGGAGCTGTTTTTT; CDR3 protein: CASSLGRVGTGELFF
clone size: .; V gene: TRBV4-1; J gene: TRBJ2-1; CDR3 length: 17; D gene: TRBD2; CDR3 DNA: TGCGCCAGCAGCCACGTCATAGACAGCGGGAGGGTCGGTGAGCAGTTCTTC; CDR3 protein: CASSHVIDSGRVGEQFF
clone size: .; V gene: TRBV30; J gene: TRBJ2-5; CDR3 length: 16; D gene: .; CDR3 DNA: TGTGCCTGGAGTGTACCCACAGGGTGGGATCAAGAGACCCAGTACTTC; CDR3 protein: CAWSVPTGWDQETQYF
clone size: .; V gene: TRBV11-2; J gene: TRBJ2-5; CDR3 length: 15; D gene: TRBD1; CDR3 DNA: TGTGCCAGCAGCGAACAGGGGAAGATCTTGGAGACCCAGTACTTC; CDR3 protein: CASSEQGKILETQYF
clone size: .; V gene: TRBV5-4; J gene: TRBJ2-7; CDR3 length: 13; D gene: TRBD2; CDR3 DNA: TGTGCCAGCAGCTTAGCGGGGTCCTACGAGCAGTACTTC; CDR3 protein: CASSLAGSYEQYF
clone size: .; V gene: TRBV27; J gene: TRBJ1-1; CDR3 length: 15; D gene: TRBD1; CDR3 DNA: TGTGCCAGCAGGAGGGGACAGACGTTAAACACTGAAGCTTTCTTT; CDR3 protein: CASRRGQTLNTEAFF
clone size: .; V gene: TRBV29-1; J gene: TRBJ2-5; CDR3 length: 14; D gene: TRBD2; CDR3 DNA: TGCAGCGTTGTTACCGGGACTAGCGTTGAGACCCAGTACTTC; CDR3 protein: CSVVTGTSVETQYF
clone size: once; V gene: TRBV27; J gene: TRBJ1-5; CDR3 length: 15; D gene: .; CDR3 DNA: TGTGCCAGCAGTTTATCGTGGGATAGCAATCAGCCCCAGCATTTT; CDR3 protein: CASSLSWDSNQPQHF
clone size: few; V gene: TRBV9; J gene: TRBJ2-7; CDR3 length: 14; D gene: .; CDR3 DNA: TGTGCCAGCAGCGTAGGGGCGGAGGCCTACGAGCAGTACTTC; CDR3 protein: CASSVGAEAYEQYF
clone size: .; V gene: TRBV4-3; J gene: TRBJ2-2; CDR3 length: 14; D gene: .; CDR3 DNA: TGCGCCAGCAGCCAAGGAACCCACACCGGGGAGCTGTTTTTT; CDR3 protein: CASSQGTHTGELFF
clone size: .; V gene: TRBV11-2; J gene: TRBJ2-1; CDR3 length: 15; D gene: TRBD2; CDR3 DNA: TGTGCCAGCTCCACAGGGACTAGCGGATACAATGAGCAGTTCTTC; CDR3 protein: CASSTGTSGYNEQFF
clone size: .; V gene: TRBV5-6; J gene: TRBJ1-1; CDR3 length: 13; D gene: .; CDR3 DNA: TGTGCCAGCAGCTTCCGCCCGGGGACTGAAGCTTTCTTT; CDR3 protein: CASSFRPGTEAFF
clone size: .; V gene: TRBV19; J gene: TRBJ2-7; CDR3 length: 14; D gene: .; CDR3 DNA: TGTGCCAGTAGTATCGGGGGCGGCTCTTACGAGCAGTACTTC; CDR3 protein: CASSIGGGSYEQYF
clone size: .; V gene: TRBV10-1; J gene: TRBJ1-1; CDR3 length: 15; D gene: TRBD1; CDR3 DNA: TGCGCCAGCAGTGAGTCGAGGGGGCCACTCACTGAAGCTTTCTTT; CDR3 protein: CASSESRGPLTEAFF
clone size: .; V gene: TRBV5-4; J gene: TRBJ2-3; CDR3 length: 15; D gene: TRBD2; CDR3 DNA: TGTGCCAGCAGCCCTACCGGGACTAGAGGTGATACGCAGTATTTT; CDR3 protein: CASSPTGTRGDTQYF
clone size: .; V gene: TRBV5-1; J gene: TRBJ2-5; CDR3 length: 13; D gene: .; CDR3 DNA: TGCGCCAGCAGATTAAGAGAACGAGAGACCCAGTACTTC; CDR3 protein: CASRLRERETQYF
clone size: .; V gene: TRBV6-1; J gene: TRBJ2-3; CDR3 length: 14; D gene: .; CDR3 DNA: TGTGCCAGCAGTGCCGGGGGAAGCGCAGATACGCAGTATTTT; CDR3 protein: CASSAGGSADTQYF
clone size: .; V gene: TRBV7-9; J gene: TRBJ2-1; CDR3 length: 15; D gene: TRBD2; CDR3 DNA: TGTGCCAGCAGCCAGACTAGCGGGTCCTACAATGAGCAGTTCTTC; CDR3 protein: CASSQTSGSYNEQFF
clone size: few; V gene: TRBV10-3; J gene: TRBJ1-1; CDR3 length: 16; D gene: .; CDR3 DNA: TGTGCCATCAGTGATGGTGCAGGCGGCCGCAACACTGAAGCTTTCTTT; CDR3 protein: CAISDGAGGRNTEAFF
clone size: .; V gene: TRBV29-1; J gene: TRBJ1-2; CDR3 length: 11; D gene: .; CDR3 DNA: TGCAGCGTTCGTCTAGGCCAGGGCTACACCTTC; CDR3 protein: CSVRLGQGYTF
clone size: .; V gene: TRBV4-1; J gene: TRBJ2-7; CDR3 length: 15; D gene: TRBD2; CDR3 DNA: TGCGCCAGCAGCCAAGGGCTAGCGGGAGGTTACGAGCAGTACTTC; CDR3 protein: CASSQGLAGGYEQYF
clone size: .; V gene: TRBV7-8; J gene: TRBJ2-1; CDR3 length: 15; D gene: .; CDR3 DNA: TGTGCCAGCAGCTTAGCCGGCGTCGGGTCCAATGAGCAGTTCTTC; CDR3 protein: CASSLAGVGSNEQFF
clone size: .; V gene: TRBV5-4; J gene: TRBJ2-7; CDR3 length: 12; D gene: TRBD1; CDR3 DNA: TGTGCCAGCAGCCGACAGGGCGGCGAGCAGTACTTC; CDR3 protein: CASSRQGGEQYF
clone size: .; V gene: TRBV10-3; J gene: TRBJ1-6; CDR3 length: 14; D gene: .; CDR3 DNA: TGTGCCATCAGTGCCAGGACCTCGAATTCACCCCTCCACTTT; CDR3 protein: CAISARTSNSPLHF
clone size: .; V gene: TRBV2; J gene: TRBJ1-1; CDR3 length: 13; D gene: .; CDR3 DNA: TGTGCCAGCGGTTTTGAGGGGGGGTCCGGAGCTTTCTTT; CDR3 protein: CASGFEGGSGAFF
clone size: .; V gene: TRBV30; J gene: TRBJ1-6; CDR3 length: 14; D gene: TRBD1; CDR3 DNA: TGTGCCGCTGACAGGGGCTTGTATAATTCACCCCTCCACTTT; CDR3 protein: CAADRGLYNSPLHF
clone size: once; V gene: TRBV5-5; J gene: TRBJ1-2; CDR3 length: 14; D gene: TRBD1; CDR3 DNA: TGTGCCAGCAGCTTGGACAGGGGTAACTATGGCTACACCTTC; CDR3 protein: CASSLDRGNYGYTF
clone size: .; V gene: TRBV19; J gene: TRBJ2-7; CDR3 length: 15; D gene: .; CDR3 DNA: TGTGCCAGTACCGGGTCAAGGACTGGAGCGTACGAGCAGTACTTC; CDR3 protein: CASTGSRTGAYEQYF
clone size: .; V gene: TRBV2; J gene: TRBJ2-1; CDR3 length: 15; D gene: TRBD2; CDR3 DNA: TGTGCCAGCAGTCTAGAACCGGGAGGGTACAATGAGCAGTTCTTC; CDR3 protein: CASSLEPGGYNEQFF
clone size: many; V gene: TRBV5-1; J gene: TRBJ2-7; CDR3 length: 13; D gene: .; CDR3 DNA: TGCGCCAGCAGCCTTTTAGGCTCCTACGAGCAGTACTTC; CDR3 protein: CASSLLGSYEQYF
clone size: .; V gene: TRBV27; J gene: TRBJ2-3; CDR3 length: 11; D gene: TRBD2; CDR3 DNA: TGTGCCACCGAGCGGGGCGGAGCGCAGTATTTT; CDR3 protein: CATERGGAQYF
clone size: .; V gene: TRBV2; J gene: TRBJ2-5; CDR3 length: 14; D gene: TRBD2; CDR3 DNA: TGTGCCAGCATGACTCAAGCGGGGTCCGTGACCCAGTACTTC; CDR3 protein: CASMTQAGSVTQYF
clone size: once; V gene: TRBV7-2; J gene: TRBJ1-2; CDR3 length: 14; D gene: .; CDR3 DNA: TGTGCCAGCAGCCTCGGTGGGGGGGCGCACGGCTACACCTTC; CDR3 protein: CASSLGGGAHGYTF
clone size: once; V gene: TRBV7-3; J gene: TRBJ2-3; CDR3 length: 15; D gene: .; CDR3 DNA: TGTGCCAGCAGCTTAACCTATGGACAGATAGATACGCAGTATTTT; CDR3 protein: CASSLTYGQIDTQYF